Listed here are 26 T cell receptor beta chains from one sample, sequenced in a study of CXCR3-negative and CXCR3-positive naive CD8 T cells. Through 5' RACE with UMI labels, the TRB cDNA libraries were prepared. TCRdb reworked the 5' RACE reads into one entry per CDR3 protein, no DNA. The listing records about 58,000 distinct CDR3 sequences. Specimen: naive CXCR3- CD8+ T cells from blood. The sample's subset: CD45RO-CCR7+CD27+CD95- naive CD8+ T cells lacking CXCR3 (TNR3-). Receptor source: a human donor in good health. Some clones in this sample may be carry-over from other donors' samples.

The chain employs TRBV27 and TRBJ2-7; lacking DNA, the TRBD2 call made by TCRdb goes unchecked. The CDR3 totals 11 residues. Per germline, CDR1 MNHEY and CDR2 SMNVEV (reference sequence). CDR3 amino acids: CASSALGEQYF.

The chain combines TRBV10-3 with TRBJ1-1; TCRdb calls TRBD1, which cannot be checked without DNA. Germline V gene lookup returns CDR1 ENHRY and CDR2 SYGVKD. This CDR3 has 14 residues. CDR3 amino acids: CAISEPKGHTEAFF.

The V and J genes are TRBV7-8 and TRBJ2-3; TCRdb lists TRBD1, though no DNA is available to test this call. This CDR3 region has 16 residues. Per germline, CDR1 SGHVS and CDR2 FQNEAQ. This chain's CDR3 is CASSFPDTGPKDTQYF.

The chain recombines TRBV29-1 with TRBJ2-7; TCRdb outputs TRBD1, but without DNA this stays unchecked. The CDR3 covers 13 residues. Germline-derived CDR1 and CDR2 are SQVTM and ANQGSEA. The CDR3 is CSVVTGRFHEQYF.

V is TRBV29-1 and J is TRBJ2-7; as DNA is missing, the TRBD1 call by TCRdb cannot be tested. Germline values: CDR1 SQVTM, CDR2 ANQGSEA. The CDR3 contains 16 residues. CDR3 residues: CSVESFRDASSYEQYF.

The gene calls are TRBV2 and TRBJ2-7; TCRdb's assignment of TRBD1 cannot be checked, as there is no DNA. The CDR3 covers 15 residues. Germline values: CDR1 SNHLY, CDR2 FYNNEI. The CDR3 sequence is CASSERGVRSYEQYF.

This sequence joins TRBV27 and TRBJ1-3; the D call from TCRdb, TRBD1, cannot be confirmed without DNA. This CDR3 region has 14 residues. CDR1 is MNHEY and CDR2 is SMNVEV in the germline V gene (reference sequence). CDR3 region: CASSLTGTAPTIYF.

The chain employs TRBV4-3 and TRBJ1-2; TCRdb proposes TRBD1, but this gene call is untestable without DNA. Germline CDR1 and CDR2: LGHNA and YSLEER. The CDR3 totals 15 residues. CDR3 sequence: CASSHGYRMNYGYTF.

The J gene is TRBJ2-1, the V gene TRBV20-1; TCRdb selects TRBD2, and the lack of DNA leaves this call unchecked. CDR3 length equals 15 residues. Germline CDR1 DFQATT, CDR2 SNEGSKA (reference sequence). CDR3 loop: CSARDLAGGYNEQFF.

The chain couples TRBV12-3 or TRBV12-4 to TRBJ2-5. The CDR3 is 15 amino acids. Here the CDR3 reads CASSLAGGDQETQYF.

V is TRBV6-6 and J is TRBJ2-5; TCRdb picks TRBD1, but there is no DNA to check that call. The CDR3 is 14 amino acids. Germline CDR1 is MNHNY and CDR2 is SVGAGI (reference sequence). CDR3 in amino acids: CASRDREFEETQYF.

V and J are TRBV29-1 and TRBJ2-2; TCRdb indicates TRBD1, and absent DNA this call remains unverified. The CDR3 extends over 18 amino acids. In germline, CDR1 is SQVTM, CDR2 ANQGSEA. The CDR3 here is CSVEGGGDGIGIAGELFF.

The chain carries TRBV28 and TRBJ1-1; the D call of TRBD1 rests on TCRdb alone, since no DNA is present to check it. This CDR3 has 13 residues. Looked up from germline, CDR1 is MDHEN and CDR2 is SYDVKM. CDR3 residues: CASSSGGLTEAFF.

The CDR3 reads CASSLGGLNTEAFF. V usage is TRBV7-2 and J usage is TRBJ1-1. Germline V gene data show CDR1 as SGHTA and CDR2 as FQGNSA. The CDR3 is 14 residues long.

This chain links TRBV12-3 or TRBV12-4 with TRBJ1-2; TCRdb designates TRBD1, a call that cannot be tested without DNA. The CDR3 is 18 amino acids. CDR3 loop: CASSTLTGPADLFYGYTF.

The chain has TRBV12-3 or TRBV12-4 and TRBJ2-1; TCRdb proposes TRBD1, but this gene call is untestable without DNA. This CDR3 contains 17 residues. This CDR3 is CASSLILGQAFYNEQFF.

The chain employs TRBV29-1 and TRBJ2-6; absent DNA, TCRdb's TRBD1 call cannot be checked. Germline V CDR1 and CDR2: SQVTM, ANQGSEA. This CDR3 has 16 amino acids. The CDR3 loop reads CSVAGTVLSGANVLTF.

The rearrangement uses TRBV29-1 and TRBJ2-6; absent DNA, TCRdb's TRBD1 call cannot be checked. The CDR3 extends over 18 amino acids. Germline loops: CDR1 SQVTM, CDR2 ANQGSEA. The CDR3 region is CSVEEYLDRPSGANVLTF.

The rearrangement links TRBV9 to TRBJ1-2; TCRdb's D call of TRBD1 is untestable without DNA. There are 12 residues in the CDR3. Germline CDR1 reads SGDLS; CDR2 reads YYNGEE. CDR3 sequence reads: CASSGDRADYTF. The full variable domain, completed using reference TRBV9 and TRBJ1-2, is DSGVTQTPKHLITATGQRVTLRCSPRSGDLSVYWYQQSLDQGLQFLIQYYNGEERAKGNILERFSAQQFPDLHSELNLSSLELGDSALYFCASSGDRADYTFGSGTRLTVV.

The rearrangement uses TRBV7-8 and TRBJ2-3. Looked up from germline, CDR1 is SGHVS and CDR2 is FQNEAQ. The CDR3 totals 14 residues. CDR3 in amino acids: CASSLERGLDTQYF.

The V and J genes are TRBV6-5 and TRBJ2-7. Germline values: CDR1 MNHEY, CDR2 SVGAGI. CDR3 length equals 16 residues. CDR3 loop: CASSYSALSSYYEQYF.

This CDR3 reads CASSLAAADIYEQYF. The chain is built from TRBV7-9 and TRBJ2-7; TCRdb's D call of TRBD2 is untestable without DNA. The CDR3 consists of 15 residues. Germline V gene data show CDR1 as SEHNR and CDR2 as FQNEAQ (reference sequence).

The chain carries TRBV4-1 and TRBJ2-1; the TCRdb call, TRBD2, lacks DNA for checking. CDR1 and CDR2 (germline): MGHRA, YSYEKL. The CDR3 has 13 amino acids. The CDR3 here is CASTEALNGEQFF.

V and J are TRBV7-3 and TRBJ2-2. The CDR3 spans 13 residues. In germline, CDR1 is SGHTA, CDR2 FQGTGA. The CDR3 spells CASSQYLAGELFF.

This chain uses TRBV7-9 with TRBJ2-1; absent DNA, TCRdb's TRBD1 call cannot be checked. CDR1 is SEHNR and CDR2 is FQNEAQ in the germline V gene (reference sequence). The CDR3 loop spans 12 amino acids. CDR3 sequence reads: CASIPGSWEQFF.

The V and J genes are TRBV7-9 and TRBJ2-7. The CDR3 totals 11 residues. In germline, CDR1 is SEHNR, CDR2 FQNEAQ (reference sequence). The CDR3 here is CASSGTYEQYF.